These T cell receptor beta chains were read from a single sample in a study of T cell changes during pregnancy in multiple sclerosis. TCRdb's table, derived via immunoSEQ multiplex PCR, lists solely in-frame clones and lacks some. The sample lists roughly 110,000 clones, around 90% occurring once. The specimen was peripheral blood, collected after pregnancy. These receptor sequences come from a female donor with multiple sclerosis, enrolled in a pregnancy study. CDR3s include the opening cysteine and the closing phenylalanine or tryptophan. Fields, in order: CDR3 DNA, CDR3 protein, V gene, D gene, J gene, clone size. The D gene is left open where the match is weak. Not all rows give a size; the values are once, few, many and, for expanded clones, a class.

CDR3 DNA: TGTGCCAGTAGTTCACCGGGGATTCAGAACGAGCAGTACTTC
CDR3 protein: CASSSPGIQNEQYF
V gene: TRBV19
D gene: .
J gene: TRBJ2-7
clone size: .

CDR3 DNA: TGTGCCAGCAGCATAAACAGGGGCGCTGAAGCTTTCTTT
CDR3 protein: CASSINRGAEAFF
V gene: TRBV7-3
D gene: TRBD1
J gene: TRBJ1-1
clone size: .

CDR3 DNA: TGTGCCATCACAACCCAGTCAAACTATGGCTACACCTTC
CDR3 protein: CAITTQSNYGYTF
V gene: TRBV10-3
D gene: .
J gene: TRBJ1-2
clone size: .

CDR3 DNA: TGTGCCAGCAGTGAATTGGGGGATGGGGGGGAGACCCAGTACTTC
CDR3 protein: CASSELGDGGETQYF
V gene: TRBV6-1
D gene: .
J gene: TRBJ2-5
clone size: .

CDR3 DNA: TGTGCCAGCAGCGACCGGGACAGGGAGCCTGAAGCTTTCTTT
CDR3 protein: CASSDRDREPEAFF
V gene: TRBV7-9
D gene: TRBD1
J gene: TRBJ1-1
clone size: .

CDR3 DNA: TGTGCCAGCAGTCACGTTGGGCGTAGCGGGGTCTCCTACGAGCAGTACTTC
CDR3 protein: CASSHVGRSGVSYEQYF
V gene: TRBV5-4
D gene: TRBD2
J gene: TRBJ2-7
clone size: once

CDR3 DNA: TGCGCCAGCAGCCAAGGGACAGGGACCGAGCAGTTCTTC
CDR3 protein: CASSQGTGTEQFF
V gene: TRBV4-1
D gene: TRBD1
J gene: TRBJ2-1
clone size: .

CDR3 DNA: TGCAGCGTTTCATCAACACAGGGACAGGCGGAGCTGTTTTTT
CDR3 protein: CSVSSTQGQAELFF
V gene: TRBV29-1
D gene: TRBD1
J gene: TRBJ2-2
clone size: .

CDR3 DNA: TGTGCCAGCAGTGAAGCGAGGGTTTTCGAGCAGTACTTC
CDR3 protein: CASSEARVFEQYF
V gene: TRBV6-1
D gene: .
J gene: TRBJ2-7
clone size: .

CDR3 DNA: TGTGCCAGCAGTCTTGAATCCCCGGGACAGGGGTATGGCTACACCTTC
CDR3 protein: CASSLESPGQGYGYTF
V gene: TRBV28
D gene: TRBD1
J gene: TRBJ1-2
clone size: .

CDR3 DNA: TGTGCCTGGGATACAGGTATTGGAGAAAAACTGTTTTTT
CDR3 protein: CAWDTGIGEKLFF
V gene: TRBV30
D gene: .
J gene: TRBJ1-4
clone size: once

CDR3 DNA: TGTGCCAGCAGCACGGGACAGGGGGCCTACGAGCAGTACTTC
CDR3 protein: CASSTGQGAYEQYF
V gene: TRBV2
D gene: TRBD1
J gene: TRBJ2-7
clone size: .

CDR3 DNA: TGTGCCAGCAGCCAGGGGGTAGCGGGAGGAACAGATACGCAGTATTTT
CDR3 protein: CASSQGVAGGTDTQYF
V gene: TRBV14
D gene: TRBD2
J gene: TRBJ2-3
clone size: .

CDR3 DNA: TGTGCCAGCAGCCAAGAAGAGACTAGGACAGGGAGACTTCATGAGCAGTTCTTC
CDR3 protein: CASSQEETRTGRLHEQFF
V gene: TRBV4-2
D gene: TRBD1
J gene: TRBJ2-1
clone size: .

CDR3 DNA: TGTGCCAGCAGTTTAGCCGCGCTGGCCTACGAGCAGTACTTC
CDR3 protein: CASSLAALAYEQYF
V gene: TRBV28
D gene: .
J gene: TRBJ2-7
clone size: .

CDR3 DNA: TGTGCCTGGAGCGGTAGGACTAGCGGGAGGAGCACCGGGGAGCTGTTTTTT
CDR3 protein: CAWSGRTSGRSTGELFF
V gene: TRBV30
D gene: TRBD2
J gene: TRBJ2-2
clone size: .

CDR3 DNA: TGCGCCAGCAGCCGGGACTCTGAGGTTTACGAGCAGTACTTC
CDR3 protein: CASSRDSEVYEQYF
V gene: TRBV5-1
D gene: .
J gene: TRBJ2-7
clone size: .

CDR3 DNA: TGTGCCAGCAGAGACAGCAATAGCAATCAGCCCCAGCATTTT
CDR3 protein: CASRDSNSNQPQHF
V gene: TRBV6-5
D gene: .
J gene: TRBJ1-5
clone size: few

CDR3 DNA: TGTGCCAGCAGTCTGGGACAGCACTATGGCTACACCTTC
CDR3 protein: CASSLGQHYGYTF
V gene: TRBV25-1
D gene: TRBD1
J gene: TRBJ1-2
clone size: few

CDR3 DNA: TGTGCCAGCAGCAACCCGGGACAGGGAGAAGAGACCCAGTACTTC
CDR3 protein: CASSNPGQGEETQYF
V gene: TRBV21-1
D gene: .
J gene: TRBJ2-5
clone size: .

CDR3 DNA: TGTGCCAGCAGCTGGGTACAGAGAGCGGAGGACTACGAGCAGTACTTC
CDR3 protein: CASSWVQRAEDYEQYF
V gene: TRBV28
D gene: .
J gene: TRBJ2-7
clone size: .

CDR3 DNA: TGTGCCAGCAGCAGAGCGGGGGGCCATGAGCAGTTCTTC
CDR3 protein: CASSRAGGHEQFF
V gene: TRBV7-8
D gene: TRBD2
J gene: TRBJ2-1
clone size: .

CDR3 DNA: TGTGCCAGCAGTTTCCAGCGGGGGGGCGGGGAGCTGTTTTTT
CDR3 protein: CASSFQRGGGELFF
V gene: TRBV28
D gene: TRBD2
J gene: TRBJ2-2
clone size: .

CDR3 DNA: TGCGCCAGCAGCTCCTCCGGGGTGAACACTGAAGCTTTCTTT
CDR3 protein: CASSSSGVNTEAFF
V gene: TRBV5-1
D gene: .
J gene: TRBJ1-1
clone size: .

CDR3 DNA: TGCGCCAGCAGCTTACAGGGGGGCAATGAGCAGTTCTTC
CDR3 protein: CASSLQGGNEQFF
V gene: TRBV5-1
D gene: TRBD1
J gene: TRBJ2-1
clone size: .

CDR3 DNA: TGTGCCAGTAGCCGACAGGGGGGGGCAGAGACCCAGTACTTC
CDR3 protein: CASSRQGGAETQYF
V gene: TRBV19
D gene: TRBD1
J gene: TRBJ2-5
clone size: .

CDR3 DNA: TGTGCCAGCGGAAAGAGGGCGGACGAGCAGTACTTC
CDR3 protein: CASGKRADEQYF
V gene: TRBV7-9
D gene: .
J gene: TRBJ2-7
clone size: .

CDR3 DNA: TGTGCCATCAGTGCAACTAGCGGGGCTCTGGCAGATACGCAGTATTTT
CDR3 protein: CAISATSGALADTQYF
V gene: TRBV10-3
D gene: TRBD2
J gene: TRBJ2-3
clone size: .

CDR3 DNA: TGCAGCGTTACGGGACAGGGTAATGAAAAACTGTTTTTT
CDR3 protein: CSVTGQGNEKLFF
V gene: TRBV29-1
D gene: TRBD1
J gene: TRBJ1-4
clone size: .

CDR3 DNA: TGTGCCAGTAGTAAGGGACAGGGGGCATATCAGCCCCAGCATTTT
CDR3 protein: CASSKGQGAYQPQHF
V gene: TRBV19
D gene: TRBD1
J gene: TRBJ1-5
clone size: .

CDR3 DNA: TGCGCCAGCAGCCCTCTAGCGGACAGATACAATGAGCAGTTCTTC
CDR3 protein: CASSPLADRYNEQFF
V gene: TRBV5-1
D gene: .
J gene: TRBJ2-1
clone size: .

CDR3 DNA: TGTGCCAGCAGCCCGAACACAGGGGATAGTGGCTACACCTTC
CDR3 protein: CASSPNTGDSGYTF
V gene: TRBV7-9
D gene: TRBD1
J gene: TRBJ1-2
clone size: .

CDR3 DNA: TGCGCCAGCAGCCAAGATTACCTACTCGGGGAGCAGTACTTC
CDR3 protein: CASSQDYLLGEQYF
V gene: TRBV4-1
D gene: .
J gene: TRBJ2-7
clone size: .

CDR3 DNA: TGTGCCAGCAGTTTATTGGGAGGCAATCAGCCCCAGCATTTT
CDR3 protein: CASSLLGGNQPQHF
V gene: TRBV27
D gene: .
J gene: TRBJ1-5
clone size: few

CDR3 DNA: TGTGCCAGCAGAGAGTCAAGTGAAAAACTGTTTTTT
CDR3 protein: CASRESSEKLFF
V gene: TRBV2
D gene: .
J gene: TRBJ1-4
clone size: few

CDR3 DNA: TGTGCCAGTAGTCCATTCAAGACAGGGGCTGATGAAAAACTGTTTTTT
CDR3 protein: CASSPFKTGADEKLFF
V gene: TRBV19
D gene: TRBD1
J gene: TRBJ1-4
clone size: .

CDR3 DNA: TGTGCCAGCAGCTCCGGGTTAGAGACCCAGTACTTC
CDR3 protein: CASSSGLETQYF
V gene: TRBV7-2
D gene: .
J gene: TRBJ2-5
clone size: .

CDR3 DNA: TGTGCCAGTAGTGCGACGGACAGGCCCTACGAGCAGTACTTC
CDR3 protein: CASSATDRPYEQYF
V gene: TRBV19
D gene: TRBD1
J gene: TRBJ2-7
clone size: .

CDR3 DNA: TGTGCCTGGAGTGACAGGGATGCAAACATTCAGTACTTC
CDR3 protein: CAWSDRDANIQYF
V gene: TRBV30
D gene: .
J gene: TRBJ2-4
clone size: .

CDR3 DNA: TGTGCCAGCGGACCCGGACTTCCTAGCACAGATACGCAGTATTTT
CDR3 protein: CASGPGLPSTDTQYF
V gene: TRBV6-5
D gene: .
J gene: TRBJ2-3
clone size: .

CDR3 DNA: TGCGCCAGCAGCTTGGTCCCGCCCGGGACTAGCGGGGGGGCCGGCGGAGAGACCCAGTACTTC
CDR3 protein: CASSLVPPGTSGGAGGETQYF
V gene: TRBV5-1
D gene: TRBD2
J gene: TRBJ2-5
clone size: .

CDR3 DNA: TGCAGCGTGGGACTAGCGGGAGTCACAGATACGCAGTATTTT
CDR3 protein: CSVGLAGVTDTQYF
V gene: TRBV29-1
D gene: TRBD2
J gene: TRBJ2-3
clone size: .

CDR3 DNA: TGTGCCAGCAGCTTGGAACAGGGGGCGACCGGGGAGCTGTTTTTT
CDR3 protein: CASSLEQGATGELFF
V gene: TRBV5-6
D gene: TRBD1
J gene: TRBJ2-2
clone size: .

CDR3 DNA: TGCGCCAGCAGCTTGGTAGGGGGCAGTCGAACCGGGGAGCTGTTTTTT
CDR3 protein: CASSLVGGSRTGELFF
V gene: TRBV5-1
D gene: TRBD1
J gene: TRBJ2-2
clone size: .

CDR3 DNA: TGTGCCAGTAGGCGACAGGGAAACAATCAGCCCCAGCATTTT
CDR3 protein: CASRRQGNNQPQHF
V gene: TRBV19
D gene: TRBD1
J gene: TRBJ1-5
clone size: .